The 23 T cell receptor beta chains in this list originate from one sample, sequenced in a study of control samples from healthy donors and cancer patients. Clones were sequenced by immunoSEQ multiplex PCR, and TCRdb holds only the in-frame ones, with some missing. The table shows nearly 200,000 clones, with roughly nine tenths occurring only once. Sequences were obtained from blood. These receptors all come from a man aged 25 to 45 in good health.

This chain uses TRBV6-5 with TRBJ2-3; D might be TRBD2 (5 bases). V lost 4 bases and J lost 5, with 10 bases in between. CDR1 and CDR2 from the germline V gene are MNHEY and SVGAGI. The CDR3 covers 13 residues. CDR3 amino acids: CASSSFRGDTQYF. As DNA, the CDR3 is TGTGCCAGCAGTTCCTTCCGGGGAGATACGCAGTATTTT.

CDR3 coding DNA: TGTGCCAGCAGTAGCCGGGCCATCAATCAGCCCCAGCATTTT. Its translation: CASSSRAINQPQHF. The chain carries TRBV6-5 and TRBJ1-5; no clear D. Germline values: CDR1 MNHEY, CDR2 SVGAGI. The V and J ends lost 5 bases and 3 bases respectively, with 11 bases between them. The CDR3 totals 14 residues.

The V and J genes are TRBV12-5 and TRBJ2-3; 7 nucleotides agree with TRBD2. CDR1 is LGHNT and CDR2 is FRNRAP in the germline V gene. Trimming at V came to 5 bases and at J to 5 bases, leaving 4 bases not matched to a gene. The CDR3 is 13 amino acids. This chain's CDR3 is CASGAPGGDTQYF. The DNA of the CDR3 is TGTGCTAGTGGTGCGCCGGGGGGAGATACGCAGTATTTT. Together with reference TRBV12-5 and TRBJ2-3, the CDR3 gives the full variable domain: DARVTQTPRHKVTEMGQEVTMRCQPILGHNTVFWYRQTMMQGLELLAYFRNRAPLDDSGMPKDRFSAEMPDATLATLKIQPSEPRDSAVYFCASGAPGGDTQYFGPGTRLTVL.

V usage is TRBV5-4 and J usage is TRBJ2-2, with D unclear. The ends were cut back, 4 bases at V and 0 bases at J, with 10 bases in the middle. Germline V gene data show CDR1 as SGHNT and CDR2 as YYREEE (reference sequence). The CDR3 is made up of 15 amino acids. CDR3 protein: CASSPSYPNTGELFF. The DNA for the CDR3 is TGTGCCAGCAGCCCCTCCTACCCGAACACCGGGGAGCTGTTTTTT.

The V and J genes are TRBV9 and TRBJ1-1; 7 nucleotides agree with TRBD1. V dropped 0 bases and J dropped 4; count of bases not matched to a gene: 0. CDR1 and CDR2 from the germline V gene are SGDLS and YYNGEE. The CDR3 covers 13 residues. The CDR3 here is CASSVGQGTEAFF. CDR3 DNA: TGTGCCAGCAGCGTAGGACAGGGCACTGAAGCTTTCTTT.

This rearrangement joins TRBV9 to TRBJ2-3; 12 nucleotides agree with TRBD2. Germline V gives CDR1 SGDLS, CDR2 YYNGEE. After removal of 3 bases from V and 1 base from J, the junction contained 0 bases not matched to a gene. This CDR3 spans 15 amino acids. DNA of the CDR3: TGTGCCAGCAGCGGACTAGCGGGGGGCACAGATACGCAGTATTTT. Encoded protein: CASSGLAGGTDTQYF.

The genes are TRBV30 and TRBJ1-2; TRBD1 matches at 11 bases. The ends lost 2 bases at V and 8 bases at J; junction bases unmatched: 10. The CDR3 loop spans 15 amino acids. The germline CDR1 and CDR2 sequences are GTSNPN and SVGIG (reference sequence). CDR3 DNA: TGTGCCTGGAGTCCTATGGACAGGGGGCTAAGGGGCTACACCTTC. The encoded protein is CAWSPMDRGLRGYTF.

V is TRBV5-1 and J is TRBJ2-7; D is perhaps TRBD1 or TRBD2 (5 bases each). This CDR3 has 18 amino acids. Trimming took off 4 bases at V and 2 bases at J, with 25 bases between the two ends. In germline, CDR1 is SGHRS, CDR2 YFSETQ. CDR3 coding DNA: TGCGCCAGCAGCCCGGGGTTACCCCTCCTTGGGACGACCTACGAGCAGTACTTC. It specifies CASSPGLPLLGTTYEQYF. The whole variable domain, filled in from reference TRBV5-1 and TRBJ2-7, reads KAGVTQTPRYLIKTRGQQVTLSCSPISGHRSVSWYQQTPGQGLQFLFEYFSETQRNKGNFPGRFSGRQFSNSRSEMNVSTLELGDSALYLCASSPGLPLLGTTYEQYFGPGTRLTVT.

The J gene is TRBJ2-2, the V gene TRBV9; D might be TRBD1 (6 bases). The CDR3 has 15 amino acids. Trimming left V 3 bases short and J 7 bases short, with 16 bases between. Germline V gene data show CDR1 as SGDLS and CDR2 as YYNGEE. The CDR3 region is CASSEVTGSFGELFF. CDR3 nucleotide sequence: TGTGCCAGCAGCGAGGTAACAGGGTCGTTCGGGGAGCTGTTTTTT.

V and J are TRBV2 and TRBJ2-7, with D possibly matching TRBD1 (6 bases). Germline assignment: CDR1 SNHLY and CDR2 FYNNEI. V gave up 7 bases and J gave up 3 bases, with 19 bases separating them. The CDR3 is made up of 15 amino acids. The CDR3 reads CASKYRVDSHYEQYF. CDR3 bases: TGTGCCAGCAAATATCGGGTGGACAGTCACTACGAGCAGTACTTC.

V usage is TRBV2 and J usage is TRBJ1-1, with TRBD1 matching 11 bases. Germline-derived CDR1 and CDR2 are SNHLY and FYNNEI. Trimming cost V 6 bases and J 4 bases; bases outside gene matches: 25. The CDR3 length is 21 residues. The CDR3: CASRFPVRRHLDRGLGTEAFF. CDR3 nucleotide sequence: TGTGCCAGCAGATTCCCGGTGCGGCGGCACCTGGACAGGGGGCTGGGCACTGAAGCTTTCTTT.

The rearrangement links TRBV7-9 to TRBJ2-2; a possible D gene is TRBD1 (6 bases). V lost 7 bases and J lost 3, with 15 bases in between. The length of the CDR3 is 15 residues. Germline lookup yields CDR1 SEHNR and CDR2 FQNEAQ (reference sequence). The CDR3 DNA is TGTGCCAGCACGAAACAGGGTATGGACACCGGGGAGCTGTTTTTT. Its protein is CASTKQGMDTGELFF.

The chain recombines TRBV6-5 with TRBJ1-6, with D hard to call. Germline-derived CDR1 and CDR2 are MNHEY and SVGAGI. CDR3 length equals 14 residues. The V end lost 7 bases, the J end lost 5 bases, and 12 bases lay between the germline ends. DNA of the CDR3: TGTGCCAGCAATAATTGGCGGAATAATTCACCCCTCCACTTT. The encoded protein is CASNNWRNNSPLHF.

The chain couples TRBV9 to TRBJ2-1, with 12 positions matching TRBD2. Per germline, CDR1 SGDLS and CDR2 YYNGEE. CDR3 size: 20 residues. V gave up 0 bases and J gave up 2 bases; unmatched junction bases: 12. For the CDR3, the DNA is TGTGCCAGCAGCGTAGGTGGGGACGGCAGGACTAGCGGGACCTACAATGAGCAGTTCTTC. Encoded protein: CASSVGGDGRTSGTYNEQFF.

The chain couples TRBV9 to TRBJ2-7, with a weak D call TRBD1 (6 bases). The CDR3 loop spans 14 amino acids. Trimming cost V 4 bases and J 2 bases, with 13 bases left between them. The germline V gene has CDR1 SGDLS and CDR2 YYNGEE. CDR3 residues: CASSPKDRAYEQYF. In nucleotides, the CDR3 is TGTGCCAGCAGCCCGAAGGACAGAGCCTACGAGCAGTACTTC.

The CDR3 DNA reads as TGTGCCAGCAGTGAAAGTGAACGGATTAGCAATCAGCCCCAGCATTTT. It translates to CASSESERISNQPQHF. The V call is TRBV6-1, the J call TRBJ1-5, with D hard to call. This CDR3 comprises 16 residues. Germline CDR1 MNHNS, CDR2 SASEGT. V dropped 2 bases and J dropped 0 bases, with 11 bases sitting between them.

The chain employs TRBV5-5 and TRBJ1-2; perhaps TRBD1 as D (5 bases). The ends were cut back, 0 bases at V and 1 base at J, with 7 bases in the middle. Germline V gene data show CDR1 as SGHKS and CDR2 as YYEKEE (reference sequence). The CDR3 sequence is 14 residues long. The CDR3 sequence is CASSLEGLNYGYTF. CDR3 DNA sequence: TGTGCCAGCAGCTTGGAGGGACTTAACTATGGCTACACCTTC. Based on the CDR3 plus reference TRBV5-5 and TRBJ1-2, the full variable domain is DAGVTQSPTHLIKTRGQQVTLRCSPISGHKSVSWYQQVLGQGPQFIFQYYEKEERGRGNFPDRFSARQFPNYSSELNVNALLLGDSALYLCASSLEGLNYGYTFGSGTRLTVV.

V gene TRBV7-8 combines with J gene TRBJ2-4; TRBD1 matches 9 bases. CDR3 length: 18 amino acids. In germline, CDR1 is SGHVS, CDR2 FQNEAQ. After removal of 0 bases from V and 0 bases from J, the junction contained 6 bases not matched to a gene. This CDR3 is CASSLAPGTGLAKNIQYF. CDR3 nucleotides: TGTGCCAGCAGCTTAGCTCCCGGGACAGGGTTAGCCAAAAACATTCAGTACTTC.

The genes are TRBV5-1 and TRBJ1-4; D gene ambiguous. The CDR3 is made up of 16 amino acids. Trimming shortened V by 4 bases and J by 4 bases, and 17 bases separated the two germline ends. Per the germline V gene, CDR1 is SGHRS and CDR2 is YFSETQ. This chain's CDR3 is CASSRHIGGNNEKLFF. In nucleotides, the CDR3 is TGCGCCAGCAGCCGACATATAGGAGGGAATAATGAAAAACTGTTTTTT.

This chain joins TRBV3-1 (or the pseudogene TRBV3-2) and TRBJ1-4, with D possibly matching TRBD1 (6 bases). Trimming pared 4 bases from V and 4 bases from J, leaving 13 bases between. The V gene's germline CDR1 is LGHDT and CDR2 YNNKEL (reference sequence). This CDR3 region has 15 residues. In DNA, the CDR3 is TGTGCCAGCAGCCTAAGGGGGGCGTTTAATGAAAAACTGTTTTTT. Translating it yields CASSLRGAFNEKLFF.

The rearrangement joins TRBV28 to TRBJ2-7, with TRBD1 identical over 7 bases. The CDR3 contains 15 residues. The germline gives CDR1 MDHEN, CDR2 SYDVKM. V was pared by 8 bases and J by 5 bases, with 15 bases of the junction left unmatched. The CDR3 region is CASGSGGQDRDEQYF. The CDR3 region has the DNA TGTGCCAGCGGATCCGGTGGACAGGATAGGGACGAGCAGTACTTC.

The rearrangement uses TRBV12-3 or TRBV12-4 and TRBJ2-7, with 9 bases aligning to TRBD2. CDR3 length: 13 amino acids. Trimming cost V 6 bases and J 4 bases; bases outside gene matches: 4. The CDR3 reads CASRQSGGYEQYF. CDR3 coding DNA: TGTGCCAGCAGACAGAGCGGGGGGTACGAGCAGTACTTC.

The chain uses TRBV27 and TRBJ2-7; D remains unclear. This CDR3 comprises 14 residues. Germline values: CDR1 MNHEY, CDR2 SMNVEV (reference sequence). Deletions cut 3 bases from V and 6 bases from J, with 15 bases between. CDR3 coding DNA: TGTGCCAGCAGTTTCGGACCGTCTCGGGTCGAGCAGTACTTC. Translation gives CASSFGPSRVEQYF.